This entry features one T cell receptor (beta chain) sequence. Genomic DNA acted as the template from which TCR beta VDJ combination and CDR3 sequence profiling were carried out. Each CDR3 protein gets one entry after TCRdb re-called the reads with MiXCR. The sample lists hundreds of thousands of distinct CDR3 sequences, roughly 64% occurring once. The source of the sample is a study of CD8+CD57+ T cells in acquired aplastic anemia. Study-wide context: Recorded DNA amounts for sorted CD4+ and CD8+ cells had an average of approximately 3 ug. CD4+ reads averaged about 10.8 million in healthy donors.

The CDR3 totals 10 residues. The germline gives CDR1 DFQATT, CDR2 SNEGSKA (reference sequence). The sample consisted of sorted CD4+, CD8+, or CD8+CD57+ T cells (not recorded which) from PBMCs. The chain uses TRBV20-1 and TRBJ2-7; TRBD1 might be the D (5 bases). The receptor comes from a human donor in good health, serving as a control. CDR3 amino acids: CGALFGEQYF. The DNA for the CDR3 is TGCGGGGCCCTATTTGGCGAGCAGTACTTC.